This T cell receptor (beta chain) derives from a study of blood T cell repertoires in COVID-19. V lost 3 bases to trimming and J lost 4 bases; unmatched junction nucleotides: 5. Germline V gives CDR1 GTSNPN, CDR2 SVGIG (reference sequence). The CDR3 extends over 15 amino acids. Contact with a PCR-confirmed or clinician-diagnosed COVID-19 case occurred within 2 weeks of entry. Original methodology: Amplified reference gene primers provided the basis for estimating nucleated cell counts. The table came from immunoSEQ multiplex PCR; TCRdb's copy has only in-frame clones and leaves some out. V and J calls and clone size are those listed in that table; D and trimming were worked out from the DNA. The sample lists 290,000 or so clones, approximately 78% occurring once.

The sample comprised PBMCs or T cells enriched from blood (not recorded which). The receptor was isolated from a man aged 35-49 years who had been exposed to COVID-19. The chain is built from TRBV30 and TRBJ2-3; 12 nucleotides align to TRBD2. In DNA form, the CDR3 reads TGTGCCTGGAGCATACTAGCGGGAGGCGCAGATACGCAGTATTTT. Translated, it gives CAWSILAGGADTQYF. Complete variable domain (other parts from reference TRBV30 and TRBJ2-3): SQTIHQWPATLVQPVGSPLSLECTVEGTSNPNLYWYRQAAGRGLQLLFYSVGIGQISSEVPQNLSASRPQDRQFILSSKKLLLSDSGFYLCAWSILAGGADTQYFGPGTRLTVL.